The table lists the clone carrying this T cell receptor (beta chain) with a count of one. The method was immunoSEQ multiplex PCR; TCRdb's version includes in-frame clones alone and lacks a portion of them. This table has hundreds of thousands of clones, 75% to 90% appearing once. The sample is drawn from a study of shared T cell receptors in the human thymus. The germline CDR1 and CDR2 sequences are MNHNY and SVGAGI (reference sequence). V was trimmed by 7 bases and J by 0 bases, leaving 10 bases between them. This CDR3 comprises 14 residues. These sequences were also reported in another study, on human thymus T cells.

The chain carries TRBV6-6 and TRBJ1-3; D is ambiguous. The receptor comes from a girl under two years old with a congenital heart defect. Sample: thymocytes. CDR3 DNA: TGTGCCAGCAAGAGGGCTTCCTCTGGAAACACCATATATTTT. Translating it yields CASKRASSGNTIYF.